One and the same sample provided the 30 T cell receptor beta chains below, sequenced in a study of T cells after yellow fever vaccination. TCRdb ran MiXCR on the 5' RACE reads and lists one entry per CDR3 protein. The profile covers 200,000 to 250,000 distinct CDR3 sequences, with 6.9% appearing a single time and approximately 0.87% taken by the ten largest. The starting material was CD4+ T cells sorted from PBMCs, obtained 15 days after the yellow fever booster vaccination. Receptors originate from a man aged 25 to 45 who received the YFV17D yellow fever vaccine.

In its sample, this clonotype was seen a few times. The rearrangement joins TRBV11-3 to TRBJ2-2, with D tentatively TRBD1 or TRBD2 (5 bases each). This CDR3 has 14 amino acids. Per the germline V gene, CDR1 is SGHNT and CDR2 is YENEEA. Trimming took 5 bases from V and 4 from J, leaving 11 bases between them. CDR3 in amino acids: CASSPGTLTGELFF. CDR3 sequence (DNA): TGTGCCAGCAGCCCTGGGACCCTCACCGGGGAGCTGTTTTTT. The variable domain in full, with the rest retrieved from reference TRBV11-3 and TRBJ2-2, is EAGVVQSPRYKIIEKKQPVAFWCNPISGHNTLYWYLQNLGQGPELLIRYENEEAVDDSQLPKDRFSAERLKGVDSTLKIQPAELGDSAVYLCASSPGTLTGELFFGEGSRLTVL.

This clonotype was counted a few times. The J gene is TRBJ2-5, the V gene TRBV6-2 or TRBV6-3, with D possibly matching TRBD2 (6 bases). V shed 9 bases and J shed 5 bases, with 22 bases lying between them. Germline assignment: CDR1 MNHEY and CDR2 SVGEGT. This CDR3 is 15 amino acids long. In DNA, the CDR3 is TGTGCCAGTACGGACTACAATTCAATCGAGGAGACCCAGTACTTC. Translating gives CASTDYNSIEETQYF.

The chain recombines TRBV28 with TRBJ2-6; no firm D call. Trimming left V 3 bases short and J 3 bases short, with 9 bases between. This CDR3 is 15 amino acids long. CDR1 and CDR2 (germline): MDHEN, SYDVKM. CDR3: CASSFPSGGANVLTF. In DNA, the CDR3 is TGTGCCAGCAGTTTTCCCTCGGGTGGGGCCAACGTCCTGACTTTC.

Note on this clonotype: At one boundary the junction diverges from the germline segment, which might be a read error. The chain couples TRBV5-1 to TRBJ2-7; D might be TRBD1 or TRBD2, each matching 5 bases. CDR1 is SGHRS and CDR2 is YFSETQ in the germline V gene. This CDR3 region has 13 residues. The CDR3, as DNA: TGCGCCAGCAGCTTGGCCTACGGCAGGGAGACCCACTTC. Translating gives CASSLAYGRETHF.

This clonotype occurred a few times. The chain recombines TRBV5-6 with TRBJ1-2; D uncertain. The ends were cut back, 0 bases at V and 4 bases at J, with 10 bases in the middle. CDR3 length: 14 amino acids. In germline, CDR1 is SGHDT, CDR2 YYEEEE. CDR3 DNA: TGTGCCAGCAGCTTGGCCCCAGAATCCTATGGCTACACCTTC. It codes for CASSLAPESYGYTF.

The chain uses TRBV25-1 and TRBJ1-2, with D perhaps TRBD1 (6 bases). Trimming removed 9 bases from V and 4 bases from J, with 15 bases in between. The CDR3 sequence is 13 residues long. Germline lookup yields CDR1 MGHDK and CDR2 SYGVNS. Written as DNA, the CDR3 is TGTGCCAGAACCGAAGGAGGGGGCTATGGCTACACCTTC. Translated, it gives CARTEGGGYGYTF.

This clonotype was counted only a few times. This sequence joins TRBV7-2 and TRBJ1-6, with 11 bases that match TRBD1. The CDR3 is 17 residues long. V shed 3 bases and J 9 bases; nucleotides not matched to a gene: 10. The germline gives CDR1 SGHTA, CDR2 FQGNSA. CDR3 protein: CASSLLQTGTGGSPLHF. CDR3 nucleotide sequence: TGTGCCAGCAGCTTGCTTCAAACCGGGACAGGGGGTTCACCCCTCCACTTT.

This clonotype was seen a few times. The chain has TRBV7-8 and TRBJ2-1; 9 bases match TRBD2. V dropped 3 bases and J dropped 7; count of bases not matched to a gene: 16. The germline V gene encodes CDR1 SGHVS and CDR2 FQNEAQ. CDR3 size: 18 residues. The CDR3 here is CASSLGSAGGPGWNEQFF. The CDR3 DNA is TGTGCCAGCAGCTTGGGCTCGGCGGGAGGGCCAGGGTGGAATGAGCAGTTCTTC.

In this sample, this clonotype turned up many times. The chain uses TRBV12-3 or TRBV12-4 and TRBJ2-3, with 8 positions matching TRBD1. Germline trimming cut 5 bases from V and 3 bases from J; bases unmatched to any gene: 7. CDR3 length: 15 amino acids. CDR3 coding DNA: TGTGCCAGCAGTCCCCGAGACAGGGGTACAGATACGCAGTATTTT. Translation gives CASSPRDRGTDTQYF.

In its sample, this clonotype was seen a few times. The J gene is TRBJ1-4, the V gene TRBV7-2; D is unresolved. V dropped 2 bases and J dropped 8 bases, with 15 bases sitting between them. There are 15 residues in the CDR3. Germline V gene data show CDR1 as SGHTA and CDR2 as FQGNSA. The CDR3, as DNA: TGTGCCAGCAGCTTAAGCGCTTCCTTCTGGGAAAAACTGTTTTTT. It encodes CASSLSASFWEKLFF. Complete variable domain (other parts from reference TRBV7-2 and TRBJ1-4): GAGVSQSPSNKVTEKGKDVELRCDPISGHTALYWYRQSLGQGLEFLIYFQGNSAPDKSGLPSDRFSAERTGGSVSTLTIQRTQQEDSAVYLCASSLSASFWEKLFFGSGTQLSVL.

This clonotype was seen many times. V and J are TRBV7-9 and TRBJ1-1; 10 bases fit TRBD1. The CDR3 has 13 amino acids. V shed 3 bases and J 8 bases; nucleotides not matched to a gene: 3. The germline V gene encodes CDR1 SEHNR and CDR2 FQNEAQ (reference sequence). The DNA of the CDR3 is TGTGCCAGCAGCTTCGGACAGGGGGAGGAAGCTTTCTTT. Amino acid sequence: CASSFGQGEEAFF.

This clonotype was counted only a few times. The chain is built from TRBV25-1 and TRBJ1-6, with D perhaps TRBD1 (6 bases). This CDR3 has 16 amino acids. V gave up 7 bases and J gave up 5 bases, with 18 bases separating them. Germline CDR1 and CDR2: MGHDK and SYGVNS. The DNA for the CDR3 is TGTGCCAGCAAAAAATTCTCGGCAGGGGATAATTCACCCCTCCACTTT. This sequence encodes CASKKFSAGDNSPLHF.

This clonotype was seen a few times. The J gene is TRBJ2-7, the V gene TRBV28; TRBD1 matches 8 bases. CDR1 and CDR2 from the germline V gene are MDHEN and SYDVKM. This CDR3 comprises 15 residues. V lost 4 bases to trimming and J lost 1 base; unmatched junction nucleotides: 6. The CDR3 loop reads CASSYDRGLSYEQYF. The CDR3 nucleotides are TGTGCCAGCAGTTATGACAGGGGATTATCCTACGAGCAGTACTTC.

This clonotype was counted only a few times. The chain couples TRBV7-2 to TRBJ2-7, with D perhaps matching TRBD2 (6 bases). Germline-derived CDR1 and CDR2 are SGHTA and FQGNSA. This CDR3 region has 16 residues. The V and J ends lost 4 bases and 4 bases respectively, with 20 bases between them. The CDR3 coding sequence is TGTGCCAGCAGCTCTAATAGCGGAGCGTTGGGGTACGAGCAGTACTTC. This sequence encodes CASSSNSGALGYEQYF.

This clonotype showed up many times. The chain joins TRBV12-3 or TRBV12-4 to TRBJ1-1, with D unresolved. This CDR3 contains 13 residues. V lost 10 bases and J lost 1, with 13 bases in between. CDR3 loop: CANREGKNTEAFF. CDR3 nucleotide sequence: TGTGCCAATCGAGAGGGCAAGAACACTGAAGCTTTCTTT.

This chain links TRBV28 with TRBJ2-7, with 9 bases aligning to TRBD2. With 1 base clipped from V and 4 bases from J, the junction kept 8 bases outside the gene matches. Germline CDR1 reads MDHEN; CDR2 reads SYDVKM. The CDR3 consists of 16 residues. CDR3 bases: TGTGCCAGCAGTTTATCAGGAGCGGGAGGATTGTACGAGCAGTACTTC. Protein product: CASSLSGAGGLYEQYF.

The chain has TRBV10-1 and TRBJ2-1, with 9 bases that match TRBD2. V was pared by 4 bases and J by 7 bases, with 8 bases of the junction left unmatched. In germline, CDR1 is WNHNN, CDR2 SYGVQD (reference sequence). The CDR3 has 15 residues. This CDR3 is CASSGAGGLQNEQFF. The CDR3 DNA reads TGCGCCAGCAGTGGAGCGGGAGGCCTCCAGAATGAGCAGTTCTTC.

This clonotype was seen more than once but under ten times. For the CDR3, the DNA is TGTGCCAGCTCACCAACAGGACAGAACTATGGCTACACCTTC. Translated, it gives CASSPTGQNYGYTF. This sequence joins TRBV18 and TRBJ1-2; tentatively, D is TRBD1 (6 bases). This CDR3 region has 14 residues. V lost 2 bases to trimming and J lost 2 bases, with 9 bases between them. Germline values: CDR1 KGHSH, CDR2 LQKENI.

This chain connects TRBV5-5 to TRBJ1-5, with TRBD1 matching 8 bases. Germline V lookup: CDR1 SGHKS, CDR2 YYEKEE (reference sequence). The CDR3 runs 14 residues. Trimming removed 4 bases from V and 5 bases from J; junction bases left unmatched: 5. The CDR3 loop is CASSKDRADQPQHF. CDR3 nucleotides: TGTGCCAGCAGCAAGGACAGGGCCGATCAGCCCCAGCATTTT.

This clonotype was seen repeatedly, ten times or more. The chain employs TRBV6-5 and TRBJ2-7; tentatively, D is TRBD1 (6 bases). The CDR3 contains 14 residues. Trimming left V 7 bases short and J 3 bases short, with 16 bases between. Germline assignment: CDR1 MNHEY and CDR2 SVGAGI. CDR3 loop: CASKSRDTHYEQYF. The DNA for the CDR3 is TGTGCCAGCAAATCCCGGGACACCCACTACGAGCAGTACTTC.

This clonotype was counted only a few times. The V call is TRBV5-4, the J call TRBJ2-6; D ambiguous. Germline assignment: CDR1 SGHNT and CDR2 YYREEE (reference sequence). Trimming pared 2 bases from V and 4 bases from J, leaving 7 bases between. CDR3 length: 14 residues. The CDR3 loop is CASSFVRGANVLTF. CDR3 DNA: TGTGCCAGCAGCTTCGTGCGAGGGGCCAACGTCCTGACTTTC.

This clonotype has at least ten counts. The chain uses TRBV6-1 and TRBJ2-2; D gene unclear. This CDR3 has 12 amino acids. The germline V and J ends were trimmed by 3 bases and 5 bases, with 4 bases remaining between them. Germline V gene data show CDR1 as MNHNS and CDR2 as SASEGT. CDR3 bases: TGTGCCAGCAGTGATTTTACCGGGGAGCTGTTTTTT. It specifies CASSDFTGELFF.

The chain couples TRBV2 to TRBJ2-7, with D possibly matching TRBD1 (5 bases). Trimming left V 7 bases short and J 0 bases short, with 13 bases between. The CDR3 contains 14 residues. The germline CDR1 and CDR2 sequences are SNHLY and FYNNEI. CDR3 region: CASNLDSSSYEQYF. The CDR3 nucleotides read TGTGCCAGCAATCTCGACAGCAGCTCCTACGAGCAGTACTTC.

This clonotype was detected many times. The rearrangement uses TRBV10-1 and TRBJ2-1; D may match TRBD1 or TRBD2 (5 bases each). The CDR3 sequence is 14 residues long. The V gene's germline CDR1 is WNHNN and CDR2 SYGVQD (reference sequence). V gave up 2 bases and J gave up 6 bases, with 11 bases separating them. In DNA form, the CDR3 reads TGCGCCAGCAGTGAGCACCGGGACGCCAATGAGCAGTTCTTC. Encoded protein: CASSEHRDANEQFF.

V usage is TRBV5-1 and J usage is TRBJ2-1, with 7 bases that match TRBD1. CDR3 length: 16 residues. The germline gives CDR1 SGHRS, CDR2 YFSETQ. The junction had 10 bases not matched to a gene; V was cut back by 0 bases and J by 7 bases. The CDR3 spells CASSLGQGPLCNEQFF. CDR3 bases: TGCGCCAGCAGCTTGGGACAGGGACCTCTATGTAATGAGCAGTTCTTC.

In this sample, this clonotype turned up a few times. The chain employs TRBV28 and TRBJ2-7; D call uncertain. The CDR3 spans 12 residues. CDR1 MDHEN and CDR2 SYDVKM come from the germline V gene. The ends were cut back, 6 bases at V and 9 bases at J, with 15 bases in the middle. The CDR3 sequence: CASRPNFPGQYF. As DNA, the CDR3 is TGTGCCAGCAGGCCTAACTTCCCGGGGCAGTACTTC. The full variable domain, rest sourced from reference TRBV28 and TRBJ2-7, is DVKVTQSSRYLVKRTGEKVFLECVQDMDHENMFWYRQDPGLGLRLIYFSYDVKMKEKGDIPEGYSVSREKKERFSLILESASTNQTSMYLCASRPNFPGQYFGPGTRLTVT.

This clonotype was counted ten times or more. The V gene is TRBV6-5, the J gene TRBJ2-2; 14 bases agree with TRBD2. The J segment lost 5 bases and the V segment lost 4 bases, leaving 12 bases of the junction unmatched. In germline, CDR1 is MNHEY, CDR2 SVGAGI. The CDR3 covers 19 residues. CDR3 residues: CASSFRLAGGPVRTGELFF. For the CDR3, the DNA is TGTGCCAGCAGTTTCCGACTAGCGGGAGGGCCAGTACGGACCGGGGAGCTGTTTTTT.

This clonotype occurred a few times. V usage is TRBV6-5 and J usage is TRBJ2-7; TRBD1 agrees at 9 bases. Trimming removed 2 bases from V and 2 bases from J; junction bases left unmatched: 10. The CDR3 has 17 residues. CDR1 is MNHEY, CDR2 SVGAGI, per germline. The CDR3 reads CASSYLTRGQGTYEQYF. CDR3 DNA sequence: TGTGCCAGCAGTTACCTTACCCGGGGACAGGGTACCTACGAGCAGTACTTC.

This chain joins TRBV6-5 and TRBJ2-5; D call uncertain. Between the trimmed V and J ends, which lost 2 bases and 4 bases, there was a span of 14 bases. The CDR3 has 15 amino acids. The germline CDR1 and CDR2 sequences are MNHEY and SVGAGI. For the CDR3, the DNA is TGTGCCAGCAGTTACCGACCGGATCTAAGAGAGACCCAGTACTTC. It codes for CASSYRPDLRETQYF.

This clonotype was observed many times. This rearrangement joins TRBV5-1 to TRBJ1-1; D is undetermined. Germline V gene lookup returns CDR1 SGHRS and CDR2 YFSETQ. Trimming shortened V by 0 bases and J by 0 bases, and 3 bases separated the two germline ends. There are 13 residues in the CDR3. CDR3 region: CASSLAVNTEAFF. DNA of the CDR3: TGCGCCAGCAGCTTGGCCGTGAACACTGAAGCTTTCTTT.